This T cell receptor (beta chain) is drawn from a study of blood T cells in healthy people across ages. For this clonotype: One end of the junction is discordant with germline, which a read error may explain.

For the second PCR, which ran for about 6 to 11 cycles, a sample-barcoded 5' primer and a J-beta primer mix were used. TCRdb analysed the 5' RACE reads with MiXCR anew, one entry per CDR3 protein. Seen here are more than 750,000 distinct CDR3 sequences, almost 30% observed once, and the top ten hold about 10%. These same records also appear under a second study, on T cells of mothers and their children. Per that study: Related pairs of mothers and children showed slightly higher, non-significant overlap versus unrelated pairs.

The sequenced material came from blood. This clonotype was sampled from a woman aged 40 to 49 in good health.

CDR3 region: CASSLTGTGFELYF. In DNA form, the CDR3 reads TGCGCCAGCAGCTTGACCGGGACAGGGTTCGAGCTGTACTTC. V is TRBV5-1 and J is TRBJ2-7, with 9 bases fitting TRBD1. Germline assignment: CDR1 SGHRS and CDR2 YFSETQ. This CDR3 comprises 14 residues.